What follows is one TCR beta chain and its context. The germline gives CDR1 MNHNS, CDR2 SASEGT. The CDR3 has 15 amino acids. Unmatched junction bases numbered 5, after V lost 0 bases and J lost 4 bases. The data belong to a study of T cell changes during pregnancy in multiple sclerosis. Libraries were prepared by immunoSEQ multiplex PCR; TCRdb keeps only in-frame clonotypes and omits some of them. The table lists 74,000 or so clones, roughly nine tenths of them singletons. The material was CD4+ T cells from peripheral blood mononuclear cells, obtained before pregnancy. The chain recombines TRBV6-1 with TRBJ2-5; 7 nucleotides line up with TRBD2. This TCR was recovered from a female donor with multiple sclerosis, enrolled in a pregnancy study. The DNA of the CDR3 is TGTGCCAGCAGTGAAGCTGGGACTAAAGGAGAGACCCAGTACTTC. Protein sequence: CASSEAGTKGETQYF.